The rows below give T cell receptor beta chains drawn from one sample of a study of blood T cell repertoires in COVID-19. Generated by immunoSEQ multiplex PCR, the TCRdb table keeps only in-frame clones and is missing some. The table lists a few hundred thousand clones, approximately 83% of them singletons. Sequencing was done on a sample of PBMCs or T cells enriched from blood (not recorded which). The origin of the receptors is a man aged 25 to 40 who had recovered from COVID-19. Both conserved end residues are part of each CDR3. Each record gives: D gene, clone size, J gene, V gene, CDR3 protein, CDR3 DNA. D genes are given only for firm matches. The size entry is marked missing in some rows and otherwise reads once, few, many or a size class.

D gene: -; clone size: -; J gene: TRBJ2-2; V gene: TRBV27; CDR3 protein: CASRMGGWETGELFF; CDR3 DNA: TGTGCCAGCAGAATGGGGGGATGGGAGACCGGGGAGCTGTTTTTT
D gene: -; clone size: -; J gene: TRBJ2-1; V gene: TRBV21-1; CDR3 protein: CASSEDSSGGDNEQFF; CDR3 DNA: TGTGCCAGCAGCGAGGACTCTAGCGGGGGGGACAATGAGCAGTTCTTC
D gene: -; clone size: many; J gene: TRBJ1-5; V gene: TRBV10-2; CDR3 protein: CASSTNGGNQPQHF; CDR3 DNA: TGCGCCAGCAGCACAAACGGGGGCAATCAGCCCCAGCATTTT
D gene: TRBD2; clone size: once; J gene: TRBJ2-1; V gene: TRBV4-3; CDR3 protein: CASSLRAASGGNEQFF; CDR3 DNA: TGCGCCAGCAGCCTCCGGGCGGCTAGCGGCGGCAATGAGCAGTTCTTC
D gene: -; clone size: -; J gene: TRBJ1-6; V gene: TRBV12-3/TRBV12-4; CDR3 protein: CASKQTNSPLHF; CDR3 DNA: TGTGCCAGCAAACAGACTAATTCACCCCTCCACTTT
D gene: -; clone size: -; J gene: TRBJ1-2; V gene: TRBV5-5; CDR3 protein: CASSLDVGARGYTF; CDR3 DNA: TGTGCCAGCAGCTTGGATGTGGGGGCTCGGGGCTACACCTTC
D gene: TRBD1; clone size: -; J gene: TRBJ1-1; V gene: TRBV25-1; CDR3 protein: CASSESYRGHEAFF; CDR3 DNA: TGTGCCAGCAGTGAATCATACAGGGGGCACGAAGCTTTCTTT
D gene: -; clone size: few; J gene: TRBJ1-2; V gene: TRBV15; CDR3 protein: CATSRGPGVYGYTF; CDR3 DNA: TGTGCCACCAGCAGAGGCCCAGGTGTCTATGGCTACACCTTC
D gene: TRBD1; clone size: -; J gene: TRBJ1-1; V gene: TRBV5-4; CDR3 protein: CASSSRGQGLEAFF; CDR3 DNA: TGTGCCAGCAGCTCACGGGGACAGGGGCTTGAAGCTTTCTTT
D gene: TRBD1; clone size: once; J gene: TRBJ2-3; V gene: TRBV5-1; CDR3 protein: CASSPRTGQTDTQYF; CDR3 DNA: TGCGCCAGCAGCCCCAGGACAGGTCAGACAGATACGCAGTATTTT
D gene: TRBD2; clone size: few; J gene: TRBJ2-1; V gene: TRBV11-2; CDR3 protein: CASSLEGGRHNEQFF; CDR3 DNA: TGTGCCAGCAGCTTAGAGGGGGGGAGACACAATGAGCAGTTCTTC
D gene: -; clone size: -; J gene: TRBJ1-3; V gene: TRBV11-2; CDR3 protein: CASSLTPTLSGNTIYF; CDR3 DNA: TGTGCCAGCAGCTTAACCCCGACTCTATCTGGAAACACCATATATTTT
D gene: TRBD2; clone size: -; J gene: TRBJ2-7; V gene: TRBV5-5; CDR3 protein: CASSLSGGPYEQYF; CDR3 DNA: TGTGCCAGCAGCCTTAGCGGGGGCCCCTACGAGCAGTACTTC
D gene: TRBD1; clone size: -; J gene: TRBJ1-4; V gene: TRBV15; CDR3 protein: CATSRDRQGAYEKLFF; CDR3 DNA: TGTGCCACCAGCAGAGATCGACAGGGGGCGTATGAAAAACTGTTTTTT
D gene: -; clone size: few; J gene: TRBJ2-3; V gene: TRBV3-1/TRBV3-2; CDR3 protein: CASSQFFLPADTQYF; CDR3 DNA: TGTGCCAGCAGCCAATTTTTCCTCCCCGCAGATACGCAGTATTTT
D gene: TRBD1; clone size: -; J gene: TRBJ1-2; V gene: TRBV7-9; CDR3 protein: CASSLEGAGGYTF; CDR3 DNA: TGTGCCAGCAGCTTAGAGGGGGCGGGCGGCTACACCTTC